These 8 T cell receptor beta chains originate from one sample sequenced in a study of shared clonotypes between healthy human individuals. Sequencing was performed with immunoSEQ multiplex PCR; in TCRdb, only in-frame clones are kept and a portion is missing. Found here are millions of clones, over 85% of them singletons; the top ten hold 0.9% to 1.3%. The naive CD8 fraction comprised CD45RO-negative cells positively selected for CCR7 and excluded terminally differentiated effector memory CD45RA+ cells. The material sequenced was naive CD8+ T cells sorted from blood. The receptor source for this set is a young man in good health.

The rearrangement joins TRBV5-6 to TRBJ2-7; 7 bases fit TRBD2. The CDR3 runs 14 residues. V shed 0 bases and J 2 bases; nucleotides not matched to a gene: 2. Germline V CDR1 and CDR2: SGHDT, YYEEEE. Here the CDR3 reads CASSLERDPYEQYF. The CDR3 DNA reads TGTGCCAGCAGCTTGGAGCGGGACCCCTACGAGCAGTACTTC. Supplemented by reference TRBV5-6 and TRBJ2-7, the full variable domain reads DAGVTQSPTHLIKTRGQQVTLRCSPKSGHDTVSWYQQALGQGPQFIFQYYEEEERQRGNFPDRFSGHQFPNYSSELNVNALLLGDSALYLCASSLERDPYEQYFGPGTRLTVT.

The gene calls are TRBV9 and TRBJ2-1, with D unresolved. This CDR3 spans 14 amino acids. Trimming shortened V by 3 bases and J by 8 bases, and 15 bases separated the two germline ends. Germline CDR1 SGDLS, CDR2 YYNGEE. As DNA, the CDR3 is TGTGCCAGCAGCGAACTGGGTGGGATCCATGAGCAGTTCTTC. Residues: CASSELGGIHEQFF.

The chain recombines TRBV7-6 with TRBJ2-2; TRBD2 aligns across 13 bases. Germline trimming cut 1 base from V and 0 bases from J; bases unmatched to any gene: 14. The CDR3 consists of 22 residues. Germline CDR1 is SGHVS and CDR2 is FNYEAQ. CDR3 in DNA: TGTGCCAGCAGCTTAGGAGGGAGGACTAGCGGGAGTCGGGCCCCGAACACCGGGGAGCTGTTTTTT. It specifies CASSLGGRTSGSRAPNTGELFF.

This chain connects TRBV6-5 to TRBJ2-5; no reliable D call. With 0 bases removed from V and 1 base from J, the gap between germline ends came to 12 bases. Looked up from germline, CDR1 is MNHEY and CDR2 is SVGAGI. The CDR3 covers 16 residues. CDR3: CASSYSKWIPQETQYF. The CDR3 DNA reads TGTGCCAGCAGTTACTCGAAGTGGATTCCCCAAGAGACCCAGTACTTC.

The J gene is TRBJ2-3, the V gene TRBV6-1, with a tentative D call TRBD2 (6 bases). The CDR3 is 14 residues long. Germline V gene data show CDR1 as MNHNS and CDR2 as SASEGT. V was cut by 2 bases and J by 8 bases, with 14 bases left in between. Here the CDR3 DNA reads TGTGCCAGCAGTGAATTGGGGCGGGGTAGTACGCAGTATTTT. Encoded protein: CASSELGRGSTQYF.

This chain connects TRBV28 to TRBJ1-1; a possible D gene is TRBD1 (5 bases). The CDR3 consists of 12 residues. Germline CDR1 is MDHEN and CDR2 is SYDVKM. V was trimmed by 5 bases and J by 11 bases, leaving 15 bases between them. CDR3: CASSRDPVTAFF. CDR3 coding DNA: TGTGCCAGCAGTCGGGACCCCGTAACGGCTTTCTTT.

The V and J genes are TRBV19 and TRBJ1-5; D not certain. Deletions cut 7 bases from V and 0 bases from J, with 16 bases between. The CDR3 contains 16 residues. The germline V gene has CDR1 LNHDA and CDR2 SQIVND (reference sequence). The CDR3 DNA is TGTGCCAGTAAGGAGGCGGCATTCTATAGCAATCAGCCCCAGCATTTT. The encoded protein is CASKEAAFYSNQPQHF.

V is TRBV28 and J is TRBJ1-1; TRBD1 matches 7 bases. V gave up 6 bases and J gave up 0 bases; unmatched junction bases: 4. Germline CDR1 reads MDHEN; CDR2 reads SYDVKM. This CDR3 contains 14 residues. The CDR3 coding sequence is TGTGCCAGCAGCCCCGGGACAGTGAACACTGAAGCTTTCTTT. Amino acids: CASSPGTVNTEAFF.